These 22 T cell receptor beta chains share one sample of origin, sequenced in a study of blood T cells in healthy people across ages (dated by TCRdb to between 2015 and 2017). The library was produced with 5' RACE. The listed sequencing device is Illumina HiSeq 2500. A second PCR of about 6 to 11 cycles was run with a J-beta primer mix and a sample-barcoded 5' primer. TCRdb cleaned the public reads at Q25 with fastp, built clones with MiXCR and kept in-frame beta chains. Rows are combined by CDR3 protein, so each entry shows the most common genes and DNA. The sample table shows hundreds of thousands of distinct CDR3 sequences, and about 30% are seen once. The ten largest clones add up to 15% to 20% of the sample. The sequencing sample was made of blood. The receptor set was obtained from a woman of 80 years or more in good health.

In its sample, this clonotype was seen a few times. Its ends do not fully match the called genes, so a read error is possible. This CDR3 reads CASSTSGANEKRFF. The CDR3 DNA reads TGTGCCAGCAGCACCTCGGGGGCTAATGAAAAACGGTTTTTT. The genes are TRBV6-6 and TRBJ1-4; perhaps TRBD1 as D (6 bases). Germline V gives CDR1 MNHNY, CDR2 SVGAGI (reference sequence). The CDR3 is 14 amino acids.

This clonotype was seen ten or more times. V and J are TRBV11-3 and TRBJ2-5; 7 nucleotides align to TRBD2. Germline V gene lookup returns CDR1 SGHNT and CDR2 YENEEA. The CDR3 is made up of 14 amino acids. With 0 bases clipped from V and 4 bases from J, the junction kept 2 bases outside the gene matches. CDR3 in amino acids: CASSLDGRGETQYF. The CDR3 nucleotides are TGTGCCAGCAGCTTAGATGGGAGGGGAGAGACCCAGTACTTC.

This clonotype was observed a handful of times. V usage is TRBV28 and J usage is TRBJ1-4; a possible D gene is TRBD1 (6 bases). Trimming left V 6 bases short and J 7 bases short, with 9 bases between. The germline V gene has CDR1 MDHEN and CDR2 SYDVKM. This CDR3 has 12 amino acids. As DNA, the CDR3 is TGTGCCAGCAGAGAGACAGGTGAAAAACTGTTTTTT. Its protein product is CASRETGEKLFF.

A note on this clonotype: The junction and the germline gene differ at one end; a read error may be behind it. The rearrangement joins TRBV27 to TRBJ1-1; no clear D gene. Looked up from germline, CDR1 is MNHEY and CDR2 is SMNVEV (reference sequence). This CDR3 has 13 residues. In DNA form, the CDR3 reads TGTACCAGCAGTTTAGGACTAGCCACTGAAGCTTTCTTT. Translated: CTSSLGLATEAFF.

This clonotype was seen ten or more times. The rearrangement links TRBV12-3 or TRBV12-4 to TRBJ2-5; 9 bases map to TRBD2. This CDR3 is built from 18 residues. The junction had 19 bases not matched to a gene; V was cut back by 6 bases and J by 5 bases. CDR3 DNA sequence: TGTGCCAGCAGCATTACCCCCCTCGGCGGGGGGGCCCAGGAGACCCAGTACTTC. As protein: CASSITPLGGGAQETQYF.

This clonotype was counted at least ten times. The J gene is TRBJ1-6, the V gene TRBV6-2 or TRBV6-3; 7 bases are a match to TRBD1. The CDR3 length is 15 residues. The V segment lost 6 bases and the J segment 7 bases; nucleotides outside the gene matches: 9. CDR1 is MNHEY, CDR2 SVGEGT, per germline. CDR3 nucleotide sequence: TGTGCCAGCAGACCCCGGGACAGCTCAAATTCACCCCTCCACTTT. The encoded protein is CASRPRDSSNSPLHF.

As for this clonotype: A single base separates this from a much larger clone, so it may be a read error. CDR3: CASSYEGAQAYNEQYF. CDR3 DNA sequence: TGTGCCAGCAGTTACGAGGGGGCGCAGGCCTACAATGAGCAGTACTTC. The chain employs TRBV6-2 or TRBV6-3 and TRBJ2-1; 7 bases fit TRBD1. The DNA end is more similar to TRBJ2-7, so the J call may be wrong. There are 16 residues in the CDR3. Looked up from germline, CDR1 is MNHEY and CDR2 is SVGEGT.

The V call is TRBV25-1, the J call TRBJ1-2; a possible D gene is TRBD1 (5 bases). The V end was cut by 4 bases, the J end by 8 bases, with 17 bases between. The CDR3 is made up of 14 amino acids. In germline, CDR1 is MGHDK, CDR2 SYGVNS. CDR3 loop: CASSAHLGARGYTF. The CDR3 DNA reads as TGTGCCAGCAGTGCACACCTAGGGGCGAGGGGCTACACCTTC.

Comment on this clonotype: This may be a read error: a much more frequent sequence differs by one nucleotide. The chain employs TRBV6-6 and TRBJ2-5; D is perhaps TRBD1 (6 bases). The CDR3 is 13 residues long. Trimming cost V 11 bases and J 3 bases, with 16 bases left between them. The germline gives CDR1 MNHNY, CDR2 SVGAGI (reference sequence). The CDR3 sequence: CAGTLDSKETQYF. CDR3 coding DNA: TGTGCCGGCACCCTGGACAGCAAAGAGACCCAGTACTTC.

This clonotype was counted at least ten times. The chain employs TRBV4-2 and TRBJ1-4; tentatively, D is TRBD1 (5 bases). The length of the CDR3 is 14 residues. The ends were cut back, 4 bases at V and 8 bases at J, with 14 bases in the middle. Germline CDR1 reads LGHNA; CDR2 reads YNFKEQ. CDR3 bases: TGTGCCAGCAGCCCGGGACCGGAGGAGGAAAAACTGTTTTTT. Amino acid sequence: CASSPGPEEEKLFF.

At least ten counts were recorded for this clonotype. The CDR3, as DNA: TGTGCCAGCAGTAAAGGACGGCCCGATAACATTCAGTACTTC. As protein: CASSKGRPDNIQYF. This chain uses TRBV7-2 with TRBJ2-4, with D uncertain. CDR1 and CDR2 from the germline V gene are SGHTA and FQGNSA. With 6 bases removed from V and 7 bases from J, the gap between germline ends came to 16 bases. This CDR3 comprises 14 residues.

This clonotype was detected only a few times. This could be a read error, since a much larger clone is one nucleotide away. The chain links TRBV7-2 to TRBJ2-7; unclear D gene. The germline CDR1 and CDR2 sequences are SGHTA and FQGNSA. CDR3 size: 11 residues. V was clipped by 5 bases and J by 7 bases, with 9 bases between them. CDR3 residues: CASSLRHEQYF. CDR3 nucleotides: TGTGCCAGCAGCCTAAGACATGAGCAGTACTTC.

Comment on this clonotype: The junction differs from germline at one of its ends, possibly a read error. The chain couples TRBV4-1 to TRBJ1-2; the D gene is possibly TRBD1 (5 bases). From germline, CDR1 is MGHRA and CDR2 YSYEKL. The CDR3 consists of 14 residues. The CDR3 DNA follows: TGCACCAGCAGCCGCGTACCGGGACTAGAAGGCTACACCTTC. It encodes CTSSRVPGLEGYTF.

In the case of this clonotype: A much more abundant neighbour one base away suggests this may be a read error. V usage is TRBV6-6 and J usage is TRBJ2-3; the match to TRBD1 covers 10 bases. The CDR3 length is 17 residues. V trimming: 8 bases; J trimming: 6 bases; junction bases outside the gene matches: 17. Germline V gene sequence: CDR1 MNHNY, CDR2 SVGAGI (reference sequence). The CDR3 DNA reads TGTGCCAGCGGTCCGGGACAGGGGTACGGTGGGGATGATACGCAGTATTTT. Its protein is CASGPGQGYGGDDTQYF.

This clonotype has a count of ten or more. The V and J genes are TRBV4-3 and TRBJ2-7, with D perhaps TRBD1 or TRBD2 (5 bases each). This CDR3 region has 13 residues. The V gene's germline CDR1 is LGHNA and CDR2 YSLEER. V was pared by 0 bases and J by 6 bases, with 9 bases between. In DNA, the CDR3 is TGCGCCAGCAGCCAAGAGGGGGTTGGCGAGCAGTACTTC. Translating it yields CASSQEGVGEQYF.

This clonotype was recorded many times. The chain joins TRBV6-5 to TRBJ2-3, with 11 nucleotides matching TRBD2. The germline gives CDR1 MNHEY, CDR2 SVGAGI. V trimming: 6 bases; J trimming: 5 bases; junction bases outside the gene matches: 4. The CDR3 runs to 14 residues. Written as DNA, the CDR3 is TGTGCCAGCAGGCCTAGCGGGGGGCAAGATACGCAGTATTTT. Protein product: CASRPSGGQDTQYF.

The chain uses TRBV27 and TRBJ1-2; possibly TRBD1 for D (6 bases). V was clipped by 4 bases and J by 6 bases, with 12 bases between them. Germline V CDR1 and CDR2: MNHEY, SMNVEV (reference sequence). The CDR3 has 13 amino acids. As DNA, the CDR3 is TGTGCCAGCAGTTCCCCCAGGGGACATGGCTACACCTTC. Amino acids: CASSSPRGHGYTF.

V and J are TRBV28 and TRBJ1-1; D is ambiguous. V lost 6 bases to trimming and J lost 3 bases, with 8 bases between them. The CDR3 totals 12 residues. Germline CDR1 MDHEN, CDR2 SYDVKM. The CDR3: CASRRTDTEAFF. The CDR3 coding sequence is TGTGCCAGCAGGCGAACCGACACTGAAGCTTTCTTT.

Turning to this clonotype: Possible read error: a much larger clone is one base away. The chain carries TRBV29-1 and TRBJ1-5; D gene ambiguous. The CDR3 sequence is 12 residues long. CDR1 SQVTM and CDR2 ANQGSEA come from the germline V gene. The CDR3 loop is CSVGVGLEPRHF. CDR3 DNA: TGCAGCGTTGGGGTGGGCTTGGAGCCCCGGCATTTT.

This clonotype was detected many times. The chain's CDR3 is CSARDTQGYGYTF. The DNA of the CDR3 is TGCAGTGCTAGAGATACGCAGGGTTATGGCTACACCTTC. The chain uses TRBV20-1 and TRBJ1-2; D might be TRBD1 (5 bases). Trimming stripped 0 bases from V and 5 bases from J, with 10 bases between. Germline V gives CDR1 DFQATT, CDR2 SNEGSKA (reference sequence). This CDR3 region has 13 residues.

This clonotype was seen ten or more times. The rearrangement uses TRBV7-9 and TRBJ2-3; D might be TRBD2 (7 bases). The CDR3 is 15 residues long. CDR1 is SEHNR and CDR2 is FQNEAQ in the germline V gene (reference sequence). Deletions cut 4 bases from V and 5 bases from J, with 16 bases between. The CDR3 DNA follows: TGTGCCAGCAGCTCCCTCACAGGGAGGGGAGATACGCAGTATTTT. Protein product: CASSSLTGRGDTQYF.

The chain couples TRBV6-4 to TRBJ2-3; D uncertain. CDR3 length equals 14 residues. Germline assignment: CDR1 MRHNA and CDR2 SNTAGT. With 4 bases removed from V and 0 bases from J, the gap between germline ends came to 8 bases. CDR3 protein: CASSAEGSTDTQYF. The CDR3 coding sequence is TGTGCCAGCAGTGCTGAAGGCAGCACAGATACGCAGTATTTT.